The TCR beta chain described here comes from a study of metastatic and nonmetastatic thyroid tumors (dated by TCRdb to between 2020 and 2021). Turning to the overall study: Repertoires were compared across peripheral blood and tumor or nodule tissue samples from malignant and benign thyroid patients. The paper's findings and limits, for the study overall: In both blood and tumor samples, malignant tumors were reported to have significantly higher TCR beta diversity than benign nodules.

The germline V gene supplies CDR1 MDHEN and CDR2 SYDVKM. V is pruned by 6 bases and J by 1 base, leaving 17 bases of the junction without a gene match. The CDR3 spans 19 residues, from the cysteine through the phenylalanine. CDR3 DNA is the only sequence kept; it has 57 bases, read in frame from the first base. To prepare the library, PCR was applied. The run used an Illumina HiSeq 4000. High-throughput sequencing was used to profile the TCR beta-chain CDR3 region of every patient. In the source study's methods: Drawing on CDR3 differences between clinicopathological groups, the researchers built a classifier meant to tell apart patients with distant-metastatic papillary thyroid cancer. The Shannon index was used to measure repertoire diversity, and the Morisita-Horn index was used to measure how similar tumor and blood repertoires were. TCRdb trimmed the raw reads at Q25, called clones with MiXCR and kept productive beta chains. V and J calls and clone size were set by TCRdb, not the authors. The sample contains over 55,000 clones, roughly 30% of them found a single time. More than 15% of the sample is in the top ten clones.

This clone was detected a few times. Its antigen is still unknown. Nothing much larger sits one base from this clone, and base qualities are not available. No treatment had been received by any patient before thyroid surgery. The study retrospectively analysed patient clinical samples collected from the early 2010s to the late 2010s using T-cell receptor beta sequencing. The clonotype comes from a female donor with papillary thyroid cancer or a benign thyroid nodule (not recorded which). Some clones in this sample may be carry-over from other donors' samples. The V and J segments used are TRBV28 and TRBJ1-2, and TRBD1 aligns with 10 junction nucleotides. Sequenced: blood. The CDR3 protein: CASSPNITRTGGLNYGYTF. Here is the DNA: TGTGCCAGCAGCCCAAACATAACCAGGACAGGGGGACTTAACTATGGCTACACCTTC.